The clone carrying this T cell receptor (beta chain) was observed many times. Its antigen is currently unknown. The TCRbeta library incorporated unique molecular identifiers. TCRdb used MiXCR to reprocess the PCR reads, holding one entry per CDR3 protein. Of 490,000 or so distinct CDR3 sequences detected, over 9.5% appear once; the ten largest clones hold approximately 2%. The entry originates in a study of T-cell reconstitution after alpha-beta-depleted transplantation in children. Study results and limitations: The origin of alpha-beta T cells about two months after transplant was reportedly several hundred expanded graft clones. The high TCRbeta diversity at day 60 in some patients came from surviving recipient T cells and thymic progenitors. It was newly produced T cells that mostly accounted for T-cell counts and diversity one year after transplant.

The sample in question was PBMCs, obtained before TCRalphabeta/CD19-depleted stem cell transplant. The receptor's source is a child aged 2 to 10 with inherited bone marrow failure, due to receive a stem cell transplant.

The CDR3 loop reads CATSRAQGSNQPQHF. CDR3 bases: TGTGCCACCAGCAGAGCTCAGGGGAGCAATCAGCCCCAGCATTTT. V usage is TRBV15 and J usage is TRBJ1-5, with D maybe TRBD1 (6 bases). Trimming took off 1 base at V and 1 base at J, with 8 bases between the two ends. The CDR3 sequence is 15 residues long. The germline CDR1 and CDR2 sequences are LNHNV and YYDKDF (reference sequence).